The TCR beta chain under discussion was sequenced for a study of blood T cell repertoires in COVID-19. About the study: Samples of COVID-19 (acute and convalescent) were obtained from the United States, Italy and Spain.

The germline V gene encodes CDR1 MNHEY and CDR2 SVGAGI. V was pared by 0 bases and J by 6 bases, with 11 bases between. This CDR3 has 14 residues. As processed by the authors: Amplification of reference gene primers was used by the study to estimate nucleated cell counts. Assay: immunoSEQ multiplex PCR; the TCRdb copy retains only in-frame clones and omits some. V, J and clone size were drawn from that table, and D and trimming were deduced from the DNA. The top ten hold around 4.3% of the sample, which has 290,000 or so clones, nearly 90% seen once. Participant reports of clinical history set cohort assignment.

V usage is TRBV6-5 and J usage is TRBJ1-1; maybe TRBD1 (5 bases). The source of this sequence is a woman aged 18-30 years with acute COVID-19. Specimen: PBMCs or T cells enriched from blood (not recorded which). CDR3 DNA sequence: TGTGCCAGCAGTTACTCACCCGGGGGACCTGAAGCTTTCTTT. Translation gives CASSYSPGGPEAFF.